Listed here are 16 T cell receptor beta chains from one sample, sequenced in a study of Ad26.COV2.S vaccination and SARS-CoV-2 variants listed by TCRdb under 2021. The label giving this sample's treatment or condition can be read as: around 19 received Ad26.COV2.S at low or high dose, single or two shots; about five received placebo; per-sample allocation not given. Repertoires of vaccine and placebo recipients were sequenced from samples collected on day 63 after the first injection. Receptors were amplified or captured by the immunoSEQ multiplex PCR assay. Drawn from immuneACCESS, this table holds only the in-frame rearrangements with V and J called that TCRdb kept. Clones are partly lost; checked studies trace under half to an unresolved V gene and leave the rest unexplained. In this sample the table shows about 390,000 clones, approximately 90% of which occur a single time. The top ten clonotypes cover about 1.6% of the sample.

This specimen consisted of peripheral blood, obtained in a trial of Ad26.COV2.S vaccine versus placebo. The receptor set was obtained from a person aged 18-65 years who received the Ad26.COV2.S COVID-19 vaccine or a placebo.

This clone was found once. The CDR3 loop reads CASSLVVYEQYF. In DNA form, the CDR3 reads TGTGCCAGCAGCTTAGTAGTCTACGAGCAGTACTTC. The V call is TRBV7-8, the J call TRBJ2-7; D uncertain. The CDR3 runs 12 residues. The V and J ends lost 1 base and 3 bases respectively, with 4 bases between them. Germline V CDR1 and CDR2: SGHVS, FQNEAQ.

This sequence joins TRBV10-3 and TRBJ2-1, with 7 bases aligning to TRBD1. J gave up 2 bases and V 6 bases, and 10 bases lay outside the gene matches. CDR1 and CDR2 (germline): ENHRY, SYGVKD. CDR3 length: 16 amino acids. The CDR3 coding sequence is TGTGCCATCAGGGGGAGACAGGGAAAGGCCTACAATGAGCAGTTCTTC. It is translated as CAIRGRQGKAYNEQFF.

This clone was detected only a few times. CDR3 region: CASSGQVSNQPQHF. CDR3 coding DNA: TGTGCCAGCAGCGGACAGGTTAGCAATCAGCCCCAGCATTTT. The chain uses TRBV7-2 and TRBJ1-5; 7 nucleotides match TRBD1. The V segment lost 5 bases and the J segment 0 bases; nucleotides outside the gene matches: 1. CDR3 length: 14 residues. In germline, CDR1 is SGHTA, CDR2 FQGNSA.

The CDR3 DNA follows: TGTGCCAGCAGCTCGCGGGAGCCGGGTGCTCAAGAGACCCAGTACTTC. It codes for CASSSREPGAQETQYF. The chain carries TRBV7-9 and TRBJ2-5; 7 bases line up with TRBD2. This CDR3 is 16 amino acids long. The trim removed 4 bases at V and 2 bases at J, leaving 10 bases unmatched. Germline V gene lookup returns CDR1 SEHNR and CDR2 FQNEAQ (reference sequence).

The rearrangement joins TRBV9 to TRBJ1-2; D uncertain. This CDR3 is 16 amino acids long. CDR1 and CDR2 from the germline V gene are SGDLS and YYNGEE. Trimming left V 3 bases short and J 2 bases short, with 17 bases between. The CDR3 sequence: CASSARVRGSNYGYTF. CDR3 coding DNA: TGTGCCAGCAGCGCGCGGGTGAGAGGATCAAACTATGGCTACACCTTC.

V usage is TRBV7-6 and J usage is TRBJ1-3; unclear D gene. The CDR3 is 17 amino acids. The V gene's germline CDR1 is SGHVS and CDR2 FNYEAQ. The V end lost 6 bases, the J end lost 0 bases, and 18 bases lay between the germline ends. The DNA of the CDR3 is TGTGCCAGCAGTCCCTCCCCCGGGCCCTACTCTGGAAACACCATATATTTT. Its protein product is CASSPSPGPYSGNTIYF.

This chain links TRBV4-1 with TRBJ1-1; D gene unclear. The germline V gene has CDR1 MGHRA and CDR2 YSYEKL. The CDR3 sequence is 16 residues long. Trimming shortened V by 0 bases and J by 2 bases, and 13 bases separated the two germline ends. DNA of the CDR3: TGCGCCAGCAGCCAAGATGAGGGCAGAACAAACACTGAAGCTTTCTTT. Translated: CASSQDEGRTNTEAFF.

The chain couples TRBV20-1 to TRBJ1-5; D gene ambiguous. The CDR3 is made up of 13 amino acids. Germline-derived CDR1 and CDR2 are DFQATT and SNEGSKA (reference sequence). V lost 3 bases and J 7 bases, leaving 13 bases between the germline ends. The CDR3 protein is CSASPGWNQPQHF. CDR3 coding DNA: TGCAGTGCTAGTCCCGGGTGGAACCAGCCCCAGCATTTT.

The CDR3 sequence: CASSPPRTGTVGYEQYF. DNA of the CDR3: TGTGCCAGCAGCCCTCCGAGGACCGGGACAGTGGGGTACGAGCAGTACTTC. The chain employs TRBV3-1 (or the pseudogene TRBV3-2) and TRBJ2-7; TRBD1 agrees at 7 bases. The CDR3 is 17 residues long. Looked up from germline, CDR1 is LGHDT and CDR2 is YNNKEL (reference sequence). Unmatched junction bases numbered 16, after V lost 4 bases and J lost 4 bases.

This clone appeared once. The genes are TRBV19 and TRBJ1-2, with 12 bases lining up with TRBD1. Germline V CDR1 and CDR2: LNHDA, SQIVND (reference sequence). Trimming removed 11 bases from V and 4 bases from J; junction bases left unmatched: 11. The CDR3 is 15 residues long. The CDR3 protein is CAAWGQGARSYGYTF. In DNA, the CDR3 is TGTGCCGCTTGGGGACAGGGGGCGCGCTCCTATGGCTACACCTTC. Supplemented by reference TRBV19 and TRBJ1-2, the full variable domain reads DGGITQSPKYLFRKEGQNVTLSCEQNLNHDAMYWYRQDPGQGLRLIYYSQIVNDFQKGDIAEGYSVSREKKESFPLTVTSAQKNPTAFYLCAAWGQGARSYGYTFGSGTRLTVV.

The J gene is TRBJ2-3, the V gene TRBV5-6; 7 bases fit TRBD2. The CDR3 is made up of 16 amino acids. Trimming removed 4 bases from V and 0 bases from J; junction bases left unmatched: 8. Germline lookup yields CDR1 SGHDT and CDR2 YYEEEE. The CDR3 nucleotides read TGTGCCAGCAGCCACCCGCGGGGAGGGAGCACAGATACGCAGTATTTT. This sequence encodes CASSHPRGGSTDTQYF.

This chain connects TRBV6-5 to TRBJ2-7; maybe TRBD2 (6 bases). V was clipped by 2 bases and J by 5 bases, with 13 bases between them. CDR1 MNHEY and CDR2 SVGAGI come from the germline V gene. CDR3 length: 14 residues. CDR3 protein: CASSYSGGLHEQYF. DNA for the CDR3: TGTGCCAGCAGTTACAGTGGAGGGCTCCACGAGCAGTACTTC.

In this sample, this clone turned up once. The chain uses TRBV5-1 and TRBJ2-2; the match to TRBD2 covers 8 bases. The V segment lost 0 bases and the J segment 4 bases; nucleotides outside the gene matches: 5. The CDR3 length is 16 residues. Germline values: CDR1 SGHRS, CDR2 YFSETQ. CDR3 protein: CASSLVVAGSTGELFF. The CDR3 nucleotides read TGCGCCAGCAGCTTGGTGGTAGCGGGGAGCACCGGGGAGCTGTTTTTT.

This clone was counted a single time. The genes are TRBV4-3 and TRBJ1-1; D gene unclear. This CDR3 contains 15 residues. V lost 3 bases and J lost 2, with 13 bases in between. Per germline, CDR1 LGHNA and CDR2 YSLEER. The DNA of the CDR3 is TGCGCCAGCAGCCAGGACCGGGTTGGAAACACTGAAGCTTTCTTT. As protein: CASSQDRVGNTEAFF.

The CDR3 sequence: CAWSAPQGYQETQYF. The CDR3 DNA follows: TGTGCCTGGAGTGCGCCCCAGGGGTACCAAGAGACCCAGTACTTC. The chain uses TRBV30 and TRBJ2-5, with D perhaps TRBD1 (6 bases). CDR3 length: 15 residues. V was clipped by 1 base and J by 0 bases, with 12 bases between them. Germline lookup yields CDR1 GTSNPN and CDR2 SVGIG (reference sequence).

This rearrangement joins TRBV11-2 to TRBJ1-6; tentatively, D is TRBD1 (6 bases). V was pared by 5 bases and J by 2 bases, with 22 bases between. This CDR3 has 19 amino acids. CDR1 and CDR2 from the germline V gene are SGHAT and FQNNGV. CDR3 sequence reads: CASSLAPTGGGTYNSPLHF. In nucleotides, the CDR3 is TGTGCCAGCAGCCTAGCCCCTACAGGTGGGGGCACCTATAATTCACCCCTCCACTTT.